The 23 T cell receptor beta chains below come from one sample, sequenced in a study of CD8+CD57+ T cells in acquired aplastic anemia. Profiles of TCR beta VDJ and CDR3 were generated from a genomic DNA template. MiXCR, applied by TCRdb to the reads, yields one record per CDR3 protein. The sample includes about 180,000 distinct CDR3 sequences, more than 60% of them seen just once. Those patients picked for sequencing had displayed CD8+CD57+ cell expansion on flow cytometry. Specimen: sorted CD4+, CD8+, or CD8+CD57+ T cells (not recorded which) from PBMCs. The receptors shown here come from a human donor with aplastic anemia.

This clonotype has a handful of counts. The rearrangement links TRBV20-1 to TRBJ1-3; 7 nucleotides line up with TRBD1. Looked up from germline, CDR1 is DFQATT and CDR2 is SNEGSKA (reference sequence). V lost 5 bases and J lost 4; bases outside the gene matches: 5. This CDR3 contains 13 residues. In nucleotides, the CDR3 is TGCAGTGCTCACACAGGGGTCGGAAACACCATATATTTT. It codes for CSAHTGVGNTIYF.

CDR3 nucleotide sequence: TGTGCCACCAGCAGAGACGTCGGGGTTAACTATGGCTACACCTTC. This codes for CATSRDVGVNYGYTF. The chain uses TRBV15 and TRBJ1-2; D is unresolved. The CDR3 spans 15 residues. Looked up from germline, CDR1 is LNHNV and CDR2 is YYDKDF (reference sequence). Trimming stripped 0 bases from V and 1 base from J, with 9 bases between. Full variable domain (missing parts from reference TRBV15 and TRBJ1-2): DAMVIQNPRYQVTQFGKPVTLSCSQTLNHNVMYWYQQKSSQAPKLLFHYYDKDFNNEADTPDNFQSRRPNTSFCFLDIRSPGLGDTAMYLCATSRDVGVNYGYTFGSGTRLTVV.

V usage is TRBV24-1 and J usage is TRBJ2-3; TRBD2 matches 8 bases. This CDR3 comprises 14 residues. Trimming removed 8 bases from V and 4 bases from J; junction bases left unmatched: 7. Looked up from germline, CDR1 is KGHDR and CDR2 is SFDVKD. CDR3 sequence reads: CATTPGGDADTQYF. CDR3 bases: TGTGCCACCACCCCGGGAGGGGATGCAGATACGCAGTATTTT.

A note on this clonotype: A much more abundant neighbour one base away suggests this may be a read error. The chain links TRBV5-1 to TRBJ2-3; D tentatively fits TRBD1 or TRBD2 (5 bases each). The CDR3 has 15 amino acids. CDR1 SGHRS and CDR2 YFSETQ come from the germline V gene. The CDR3 is CASIKGTSSTGTQYF. CDR3 in DNA: TGCGCCAGCATAAAAGGGACGTCTAGCACAGGTACGCAGTATTTT.

This chain links TRBV7-9 with TRBJ2-7; D unresolved. V shed 5 bases and J shed 2 bases, with 10 bases lying between them. The CDR3 covers 13 residues. Germline CDR1 SEHNR, CDR2 FQNEAQ (reference sequence). The CDR3 region has the DNA TGTGCCAGCAGCCCGACGGTGACCTACGAGCAGTACTTC. Residues: CASSPTVTYEQYF.

The chain couples TRBV7-9 to TRBJ1-5, with a possible D match to TRBD1 (5 bases). This CDR3 contains 15 residues. V gave up 9 bases and J gave up 1 base, with 16 bases separating them. Germline-derived CDR1 and CDR2 are SEHNR and FQNEAQ (reference sequence). CDR3 loop: CASRRSRDSNQPQHF. In DNA, the CDR3 is TGTGCCAGTCGCCGCTCCCGGGACAGCAATCAGCCCCAGCATTTT.

Regarding this clonotype: A read error may produce the germline difference seen at one junction end. The chain joins TRBV9 to TRBJ2-2, with a possible D match to TRBD1 (6 bases). Germline loops: CDR1 SGDLS, CDR2 YYNGEE. The length of the CDR3 is 9 residues. This CDR3 reads CASSVFTGF. CDR3 DNA: TGTGCCAGCAGCGTTTTTACAGGGTTT. The full variable domain, rest sourced from reference TRBV9 and TRBJ2-2, is DSGVTQTPKHLITATGQRVTLRCSPRSGDLSVYWYQQSLDQGLQFLIQYYNGEERAKGNILERFSAQQFPDLHSELNLSSLELGDSALYFCASSVFTGFGEGSRLTVL.

This clonotype has at least ten counts. This sequence joins TRBV5-8 and TRBJ2-7; maybe TRBD1 (6 bases). This CDR3 region has 15 residues. Germline V gene sequence: CDR1 SGHTS, CDR2 YDEGEE. V was clipped by 3 bases and J by 1 base, with 14 bases between them. CDR3 sequence (DNA): TGTGCCAGCAGCTATCAGGGGTATGGATCCTACGAGCAGTACTTC. It is translated as CASSYQGYGSYEQYF. The whole variable domain, remainder taken from reference TRBV5-8 and TRBJ2-7, is EAGVTQSPTHLIKTRGQQATLRCSPISGHTSVYWYQQALGLGLQFLLWYDEGEERNRGNFPPRFSGRQFPNYSSELNVNALELEDSALYLCASSYQGYGSYEQYFGPGTRLTVT.

This chain uses TRBV2 with TRBJ1-1; the match to TRBD1 covers 9 bases. The V segment lost 6 bases and the J segment 3 bases; nucleotides outside the gene matches: 5. CDR1 is SNHLY and CDR2 is FYNNEI in the germline V gene. The CDR3 is 14 amino acids. The CDR3 loop is CASRTGGRDTEAFF. CDR3 DNA: TGTGCCAGCAGGACAGGGGGTAGGGACACTGAAGCTTTCTTT.

This clonotype was found many times. The gene calls are TRBV27 and TRBJ1-2; D is uncertain. The CDR3 runs 13 residues. CDR1 is MNHEY and CDR2 is SMNVEV in the germline V gene (reference sequence). Trimming pared 3 bases from V and 4 bases from J, leaving 9 bases between. The CDR3 loop reads CASSLGRSYGYTF. The CDR3, as DNA: TGTGCCAGCAGTTTGGGCAGGAGCTATGGCTACACCTTC.

This clonotype was detected only once. This sequence joins TRBV6-5 and TRBJ2-7; D remains ambiguous. Germline CDR1 reads MNHEY; CDR2 reads SVGAGI. The CDR3 contains 15 residues. The V and J ends lost 2 bases and 4 bases respectively, with 15 bases between them. This CDR3 reads CASSYGPSGGYEQYF. CDR3 nucleotides: TGTGCCAGCAGTTACGGCCCGTCGGGTGGGTACGAGCAGTACTTC.

This clonotype was detected many times. The chain has TRBV6-4 and TRBJ2-1; D possibly corresponds to TRBD2 (6 bases). Germline loops: CDR1 MRHNA, CDR2 SNTAGT. Trimming pared 2 bases from V and 8 bases from J, leaving 13 bases between. The CDR3 is made up of 14 amino acids. This CDR3 reads CASSDGTGGHEQFF. CDR3 sequence (DNA): TGTGCCAGCAGTGACGGGACTGGGGGACATGAGCAGTTCTTC.

J is TRBJ2-3 and V is TRBV25-1; 9 nucleotides line up with TRBD2. Germline assignment: CDR1 MGHDK and CDR2 SYGVNS. Unmatched junction bases numbered 3, after V lost 7 bases and J lost 4 bases. The CDR3 runs 13 residues. The CDR3 nucleotides read TGTGCCAGCAACGAGCGGGAGGCAGATACGCAGTATTTT. It is translated as CASNEREADTQYF.

On this clonotype: A much larger clone differs by one base, so this may be a read error. The genes are TRBV10-3 and TRBJ1-2, with D tentatively TRBD1 (6 bases). The germline gives CDR1 ENHRY, CDR2 SYGVKD. The CDR3 loop spans 19 amino acids. The CDR3 here is CVSSYSTSTPVTGPGGYTF. In DNA, the CDR3 is TGTGTCAGCAGTTACTCGACCTCGACACCCGTGACAGGCCCCGGTGGCTACACCTTC.

The rearrangement uses TRBV24-1 and TRBJ2-2; 10 nucleotides align to TRBD1. Germline CDR1 and CDR2: KGHDR and SFDVKD. This CDR3 region has 15 residues. The trim removed 7 bases at V and 3 bases at J, leaving 4 bases unmatched. CDR3 loop: CATRSGTGDTGELFF. The CDR3 nucleotides are TGTGCCACCAGATCCGGGACAGGGGACACCGGGGAGCTGTTTTTT.

The chain couples TRBV14 to TRBJ2-5; D may be TRBD1 (6 bases). Germline CDR1 SGHDN, CDR2 FVKESK. There are 15 residues in the CDR3. The ends were cut back, 5 bases at V and 5 bases at J, with 18 bases in the middle. The CDR3: CASSSNRVRRETQYF. The CDR3 nucleotides are TGTGCCAGCAGCTCAAACAGGGTACGGAGGGAGACCCAGTACTTC.

The chain links TRBV9 to TRBJ2-1; D may be TRBD1 or TRBD2 (6 bases each). This CDR3 is 16 amino acids long. Trimming stripped 3 bases from V and 4 bases from J, with 17 bases between. Germline CDR1 is SGDLS and CDR2 is YYNGEE. The CDR3 sequence is CASSASLGGLYNEQFF. DNA for the CDR3: TGTGCCAGCAGCGCTTCCCTTGGGGGGCTTTACAATGAGCAGTTCTTC.

The rearrangement joins TRBV4-1 to TRBJ2-3; the match to TRBD1 covers 12 bases. Germline assignment: CDR1 MGHRA and CDR2 YSYEKL. The CDR3 runs 17 residues. Trimming took 0 bases from V and 6 from J; bases not matched to a gene: 7. DNA for the CDR3: TGCGCCAGCAGCCAAGACAGGGGACAGGGGGCTGAGGATACGCAGTATTTT. Amino acid sequence: CASSQDRGQGAEDTQYF.

This clonotype was recorded a few times. The gene calls are TRBV24-1 and TRBJ2-1, with D unresolved. There are 12 residues in the CDR3. From germline, CDR1 is KGHDR and CDR2 SFDVKD. Trimming took 0 bases from V and 9 from J, leaving 5 bases between them. This CDR3 reads CATSDLWGEQFF. The CDR3 DNA sequence: TGTGCCACCAGTGATTTGTGGGGTGAGCAGTTCTTC.

This chain links TRBV7-4 with TRBJ1-6; D is unresolved. Germline V gene data show CDR1 as SGHVT and CDR2 as SQSDAQ. The CDR3 contains 13 residues. Trimming took off 10 bases at V and 10 bases at J, with 17 bases between the two ends. CDR3 region: CATNPKPRSPLHF. CDR3 nucleotide sequence: TGTGCCACCAACCCGAAACCGCGATCACCCCTCCACTTT.

In its sample, this clonotype was seen a few times. For the CDR3, the DNA is TGTGCCAGCAGCTTAGCTAGCGGGGGGGCAACGGTCTACAATGAGCAGTTCTTC. Translated: CASSLASGGATVYNEQFF. The chain is built from TRBV7-9 and TRBJ2-1; 11 bases fit TRBD2. The germline V gene has CDR1 SEHNR and CDR2 FQNEAQ (reference sequence). Unmatched junction bases numbered 7, after V lost 0 bases and J lost 3 bases. The CDR3 contains 18 residues. The full variable domain, with the rest looked up from reference TRBV7-9 and TRBJ2-1, is DTGVSQNPRHKITKRGQNVTFRCDPISEHNRLYWYRQTLGQGPEFLTYFQNEAQLEKSRLLSDRFSAERPKGSFSTLEIQRTEQGDSAMYLCASSLASGGATVYNEQFFGPGTRLTVL.

With respect to this clonotype: One end of the junction is discordant with germline, which a read error may explain. The chain combines TRBV20-1 with TRBJ1-5, with TRBD1 matching 7 bases. The CDR3 has 14 amino acids. The germline gives CDR1 DFQATT, CDR2 SNEGSKA (reference sequence). CDR3 nucleotide sequence: TGCAGTGCTTCCGGGACAGATACCAATCAGCCCCGGCATTTT. It encodes CSASGTDTNQPRHF.

Many counts were recorded for this clonotype. The gene calls are TRBV7-9 and TRBJ1-1; D is unresolved. V was trimmed by 5 bases and J by 8 bases, leaving 12 bases between them. Per germline, CDR1 SEHNR and CDR2 FQNEAQ (reference sequence). The CDR3 runs to 12 residues. CDR3 DNA: TGTGCCAGCAGCCCAGCGGAGGGAGAAGCTTTCTTT. Translated, it gives CASSPAEGEAFF.